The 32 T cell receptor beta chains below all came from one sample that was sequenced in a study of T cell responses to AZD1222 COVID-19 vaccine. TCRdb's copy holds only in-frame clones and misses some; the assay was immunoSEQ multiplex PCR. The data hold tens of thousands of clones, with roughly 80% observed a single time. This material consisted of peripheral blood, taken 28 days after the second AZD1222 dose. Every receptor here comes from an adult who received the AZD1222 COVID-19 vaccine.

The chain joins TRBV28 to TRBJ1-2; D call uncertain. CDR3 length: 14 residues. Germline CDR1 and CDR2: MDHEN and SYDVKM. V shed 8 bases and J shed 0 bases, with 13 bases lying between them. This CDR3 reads CASATAQANYGYTF. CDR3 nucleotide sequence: TGTGCCAGCGCAACGGCACAAGCTAACTATGGCTACACCTTC.

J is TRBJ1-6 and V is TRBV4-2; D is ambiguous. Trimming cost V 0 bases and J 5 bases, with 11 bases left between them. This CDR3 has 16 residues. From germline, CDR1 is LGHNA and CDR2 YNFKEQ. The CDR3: CASSQDTAGNNSPLHF. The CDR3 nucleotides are TGTGCCAGCAGCCAAGATACAGCGGGGAATAATTCACCCCTCCACTTT.

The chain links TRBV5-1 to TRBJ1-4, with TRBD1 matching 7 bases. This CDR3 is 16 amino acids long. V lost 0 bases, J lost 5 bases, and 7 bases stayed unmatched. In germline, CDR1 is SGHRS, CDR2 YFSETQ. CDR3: CASSLEGGGSNEKLFF. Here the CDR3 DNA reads TGCGCCAGCAGCTTGGAAGGGGGCGGTTCGAATGAAAAACTGTTTTTT.

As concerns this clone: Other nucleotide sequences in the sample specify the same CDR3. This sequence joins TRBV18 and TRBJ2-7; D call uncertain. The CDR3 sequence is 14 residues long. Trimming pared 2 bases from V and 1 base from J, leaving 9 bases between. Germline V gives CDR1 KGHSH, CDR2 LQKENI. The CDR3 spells CASSPGGDSYEQYF. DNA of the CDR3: TGTGCCAGCTCACCAGGCGGAGATTCCTACGAGCAGTACTTC. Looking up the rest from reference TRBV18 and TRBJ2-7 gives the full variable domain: NAGVMQNPRHLVRRRGQEARLRCSPMKGHSHVYWYRQLPEEGLKFMVYLQKENIIDESGMPKERFSAEFPKEGPSILRIQQVVRGDSAAYFCASSPGGDSYEQYFGPGTRLTVT.

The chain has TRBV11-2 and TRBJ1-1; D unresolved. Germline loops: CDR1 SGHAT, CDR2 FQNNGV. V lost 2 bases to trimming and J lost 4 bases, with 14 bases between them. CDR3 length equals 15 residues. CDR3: CASSLPPGRTTEAFF. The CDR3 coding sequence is TGTGCCAGCAGCTTACCTCCCGGGCGTACCACTGAAGCTTTCTTT. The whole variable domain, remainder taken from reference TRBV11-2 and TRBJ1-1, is EAGVAQSPRYKIIEKRQSVAFWCNPISGHATLYWYQQILGQGPKLLIQFQNNGVVDDSQLPKDRFSAERLKGVDSTLKIQPAKLEDSAVYLCASSLPPGRTTEAFFGQGTRLTVV.

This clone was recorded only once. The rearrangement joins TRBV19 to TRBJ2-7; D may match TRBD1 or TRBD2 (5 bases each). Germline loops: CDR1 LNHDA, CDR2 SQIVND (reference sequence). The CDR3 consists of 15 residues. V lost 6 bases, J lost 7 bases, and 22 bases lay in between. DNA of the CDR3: TGTGCCAGTAGGGACAAGACCGGGACCTCTCCTGAGCAGTACTTC. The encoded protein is CASRDKTGTSPEQYF.

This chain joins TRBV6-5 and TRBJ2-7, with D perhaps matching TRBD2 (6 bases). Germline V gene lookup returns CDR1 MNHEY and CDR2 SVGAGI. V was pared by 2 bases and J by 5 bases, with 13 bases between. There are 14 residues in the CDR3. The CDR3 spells CASSYAGRLDEQYF. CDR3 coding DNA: TGTGCCAGCAGTTACGCAGGGAGGTTGGACGAGCAGTACTTC.

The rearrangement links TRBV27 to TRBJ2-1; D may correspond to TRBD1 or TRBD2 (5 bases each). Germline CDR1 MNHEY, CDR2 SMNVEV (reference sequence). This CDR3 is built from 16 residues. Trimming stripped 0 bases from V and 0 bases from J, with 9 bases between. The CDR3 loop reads CASSLSFGASYNEQFF. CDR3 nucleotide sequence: TGTGCCAGCAGTTTATCGTTCGGGGCCTCCTACAATGAGCAGTTCTTC.

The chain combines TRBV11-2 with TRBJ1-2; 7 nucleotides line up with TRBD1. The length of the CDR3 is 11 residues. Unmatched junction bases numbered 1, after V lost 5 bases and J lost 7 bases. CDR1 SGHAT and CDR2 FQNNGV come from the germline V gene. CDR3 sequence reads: CASSDRAGYTF. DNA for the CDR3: TGTGCCAGCAGCGACAGGGCTGGCTACACCTTC.

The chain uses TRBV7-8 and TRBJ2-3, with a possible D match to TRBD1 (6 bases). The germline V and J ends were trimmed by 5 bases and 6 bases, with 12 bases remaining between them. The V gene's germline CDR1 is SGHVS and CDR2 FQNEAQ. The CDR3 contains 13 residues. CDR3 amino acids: CASSPGQMDTQYF. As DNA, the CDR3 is TGTGCCAGCAGCCCCGGACAGATGGATACGCAGTATTTT.

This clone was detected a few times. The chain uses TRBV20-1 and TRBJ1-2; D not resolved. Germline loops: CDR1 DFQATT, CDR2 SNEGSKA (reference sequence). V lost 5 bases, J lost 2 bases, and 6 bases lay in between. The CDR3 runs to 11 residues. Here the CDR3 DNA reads TGCAGTGCTGAAGACAACTATGGCTACACCTTC. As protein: CSAEDNYGYTF.

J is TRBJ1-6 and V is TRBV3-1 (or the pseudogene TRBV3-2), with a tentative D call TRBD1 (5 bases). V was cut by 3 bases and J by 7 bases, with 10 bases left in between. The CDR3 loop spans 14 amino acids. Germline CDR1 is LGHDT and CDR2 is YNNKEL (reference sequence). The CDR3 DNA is TGTGCCAGCAGCCAGGGGGATAACAATTCACCCCTCCACTTT. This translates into CASSQGDNNSPLHF.

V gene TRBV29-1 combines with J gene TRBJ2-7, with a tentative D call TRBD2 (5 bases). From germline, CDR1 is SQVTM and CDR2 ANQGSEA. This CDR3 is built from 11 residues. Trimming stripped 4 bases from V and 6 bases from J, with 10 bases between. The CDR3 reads CSVVEVSEQYF. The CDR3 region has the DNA TGCAGCGTTGTGGAGGTTTCCGAGCAGTACTTC.

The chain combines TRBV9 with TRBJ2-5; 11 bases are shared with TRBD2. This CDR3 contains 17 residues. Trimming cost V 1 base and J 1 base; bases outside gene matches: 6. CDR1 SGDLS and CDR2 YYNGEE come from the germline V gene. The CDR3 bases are TGTGCCAGCAGCGTAACACCGGGACTAGCGGCCCAAGAGACCCAGTACTTC. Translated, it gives CASSVTPGLAAQETQYF.

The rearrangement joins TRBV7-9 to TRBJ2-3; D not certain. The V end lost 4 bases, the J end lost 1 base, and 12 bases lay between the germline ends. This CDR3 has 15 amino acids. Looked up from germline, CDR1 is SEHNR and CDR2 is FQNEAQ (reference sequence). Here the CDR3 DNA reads TGTGCCAGCAGCTCCATGAACCGGGGCACAGATACGCAGTATTTT. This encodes CASSSMNRGTDTQYF.

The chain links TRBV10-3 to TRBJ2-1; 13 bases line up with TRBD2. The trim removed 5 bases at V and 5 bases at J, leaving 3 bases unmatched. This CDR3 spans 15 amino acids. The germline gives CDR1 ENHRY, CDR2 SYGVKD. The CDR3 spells CAISFGTSGNNEQFF. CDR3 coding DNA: TGTGCCATCAGTTTCGGGACTAGCGGGAACAATGAGCAGTTCTTC.

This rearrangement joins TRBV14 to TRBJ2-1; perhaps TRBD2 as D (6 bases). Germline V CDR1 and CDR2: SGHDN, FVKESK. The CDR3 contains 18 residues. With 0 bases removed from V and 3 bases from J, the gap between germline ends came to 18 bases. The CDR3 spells CASSQDLPGVIDYNEQFF. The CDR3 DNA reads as TGTGCCAGCAGCCAAGATTTGCCGGGGGTGATTGACTACAATGAGCAGTTCTTC.

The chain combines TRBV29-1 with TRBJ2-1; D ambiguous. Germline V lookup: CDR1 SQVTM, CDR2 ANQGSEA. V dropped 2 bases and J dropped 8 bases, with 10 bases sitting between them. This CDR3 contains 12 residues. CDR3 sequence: CSVEQLRDEQFF. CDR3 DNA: TGCAGCGTTGAACAGCTCCGTGATGAGCAGTTCTTC.

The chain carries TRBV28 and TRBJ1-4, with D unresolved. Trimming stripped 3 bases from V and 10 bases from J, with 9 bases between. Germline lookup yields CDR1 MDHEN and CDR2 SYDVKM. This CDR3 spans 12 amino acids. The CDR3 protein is CASSLGGGKLFF. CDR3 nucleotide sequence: TGTGCCAGCAGTTTGGGTGGAGGAAAACTGTTTTTT.

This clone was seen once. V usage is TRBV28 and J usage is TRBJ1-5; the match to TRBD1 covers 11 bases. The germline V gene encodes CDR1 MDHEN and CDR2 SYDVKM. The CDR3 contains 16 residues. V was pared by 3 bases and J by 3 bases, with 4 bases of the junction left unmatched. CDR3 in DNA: TGTGCCAGCAGTTTCCCGGGACAGGGGGTCAATCAGCCCCAGCATTTT. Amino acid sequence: CASSFPGQGVNQPQHF.

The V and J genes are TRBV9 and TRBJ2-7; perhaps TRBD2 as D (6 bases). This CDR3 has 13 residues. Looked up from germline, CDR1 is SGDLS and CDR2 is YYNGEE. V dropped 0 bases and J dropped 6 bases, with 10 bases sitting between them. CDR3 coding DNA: TGTGCCAGCAGCGTAGGGGGGGTAAGCGAGCAGTACTTC. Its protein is CASSVGGVSEQYF.

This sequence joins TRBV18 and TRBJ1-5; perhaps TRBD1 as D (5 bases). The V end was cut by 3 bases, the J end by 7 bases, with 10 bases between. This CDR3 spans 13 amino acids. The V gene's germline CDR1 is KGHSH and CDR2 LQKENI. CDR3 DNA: TGTGCCAGCTCACCGGGGGAGAGCCAGCCCCAGCATTTT. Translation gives CASSPGESQPQHF.

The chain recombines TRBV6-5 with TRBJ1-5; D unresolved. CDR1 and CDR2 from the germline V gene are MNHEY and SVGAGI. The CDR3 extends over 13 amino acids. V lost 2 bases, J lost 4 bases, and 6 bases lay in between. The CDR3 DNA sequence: TGTGCCAGCAGTTACGCGGGGAATCAGCCCCAGCATTTT. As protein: CASSYAGNQPQHF.

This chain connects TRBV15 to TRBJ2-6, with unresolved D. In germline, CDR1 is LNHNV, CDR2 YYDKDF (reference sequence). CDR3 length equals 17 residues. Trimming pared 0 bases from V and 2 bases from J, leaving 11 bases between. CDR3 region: CATSRERAGAGANVLTF. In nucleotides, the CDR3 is TGTGCCACCAGCAGAGAAAGGGCCGGAGCTGGGGCCAACGTCCTGACTTTC.

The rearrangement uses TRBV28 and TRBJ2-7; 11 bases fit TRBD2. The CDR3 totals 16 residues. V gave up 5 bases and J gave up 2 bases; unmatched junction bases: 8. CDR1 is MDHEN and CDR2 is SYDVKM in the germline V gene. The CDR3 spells CASSKPGLAVTYEQYF. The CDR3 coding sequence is TGTGCCAGCAGTAAACCGGGACTAGCGGTGACCTACGAGCAGTACTTC.

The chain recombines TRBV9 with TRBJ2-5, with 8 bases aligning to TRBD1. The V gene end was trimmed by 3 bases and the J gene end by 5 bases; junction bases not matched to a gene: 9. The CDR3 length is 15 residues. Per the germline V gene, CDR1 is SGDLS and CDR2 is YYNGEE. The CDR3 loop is CASSDTDRGGETQYF. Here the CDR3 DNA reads TGTGCCAGCAGCGACACAGACAGGGGCGGGGAGACCCAGTACTTC.

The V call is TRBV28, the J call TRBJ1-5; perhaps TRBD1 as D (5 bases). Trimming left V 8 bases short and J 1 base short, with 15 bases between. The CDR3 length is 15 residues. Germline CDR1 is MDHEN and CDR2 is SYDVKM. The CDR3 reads CASHEWEGSNQPQHF. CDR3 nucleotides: TGTGCCAGCCATGAATGGGAGGGGAGCAATCAGCCCCAGCATTTT.

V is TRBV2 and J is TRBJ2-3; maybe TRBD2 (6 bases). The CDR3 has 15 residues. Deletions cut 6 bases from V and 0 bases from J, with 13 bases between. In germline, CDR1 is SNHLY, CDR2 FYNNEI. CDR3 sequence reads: CASRAGTQSTDTQYF. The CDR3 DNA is TGTGCCAGCAGAGCCGGGACTCAAAGCACAGATACGCAGTATTTT.

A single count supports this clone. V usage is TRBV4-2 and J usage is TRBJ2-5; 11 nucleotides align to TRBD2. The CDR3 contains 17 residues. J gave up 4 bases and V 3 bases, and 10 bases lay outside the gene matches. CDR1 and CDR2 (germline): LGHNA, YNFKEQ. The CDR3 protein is CASSQGIAGGRGETQYF. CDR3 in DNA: TGTGCCAGCAGCCAGGGTATAGCGGGGGGGCGAGGAGAGACCCAGTACTTC.

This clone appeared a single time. The CDR3 sequence: CASSQAHEQYF. The CDR3 nucleotides read TGTGCCAGCAGCCAAGCCCACGAGCAGTACTTC. The rearrangement links TRBV4-2 to TRBJ2-7, with unresolved D. Germline loops: CDR1 LGHNA, CDR2 YNFKEQ. CDR3 size: 11 residues. V lost 1 base and J lost 5, with 3 bases in between.

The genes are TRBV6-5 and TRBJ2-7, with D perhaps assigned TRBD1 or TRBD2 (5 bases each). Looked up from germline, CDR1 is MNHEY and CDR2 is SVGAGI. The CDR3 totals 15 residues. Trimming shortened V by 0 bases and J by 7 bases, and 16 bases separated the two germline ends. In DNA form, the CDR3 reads TGTGCCAGCAGTTACTCGAATCCCAGGGCGGGTGAGCAGTACTTC. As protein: CASSYSNPRAGEQYF.

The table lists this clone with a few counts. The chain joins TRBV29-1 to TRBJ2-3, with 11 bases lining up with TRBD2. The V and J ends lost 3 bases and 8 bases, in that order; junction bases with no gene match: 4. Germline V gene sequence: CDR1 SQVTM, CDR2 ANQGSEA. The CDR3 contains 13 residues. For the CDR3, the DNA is TGCAGCGTTGACACTAGCGGGAGCGGTACGCAGTATTTT. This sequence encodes CSVDTSGSGTQYF.